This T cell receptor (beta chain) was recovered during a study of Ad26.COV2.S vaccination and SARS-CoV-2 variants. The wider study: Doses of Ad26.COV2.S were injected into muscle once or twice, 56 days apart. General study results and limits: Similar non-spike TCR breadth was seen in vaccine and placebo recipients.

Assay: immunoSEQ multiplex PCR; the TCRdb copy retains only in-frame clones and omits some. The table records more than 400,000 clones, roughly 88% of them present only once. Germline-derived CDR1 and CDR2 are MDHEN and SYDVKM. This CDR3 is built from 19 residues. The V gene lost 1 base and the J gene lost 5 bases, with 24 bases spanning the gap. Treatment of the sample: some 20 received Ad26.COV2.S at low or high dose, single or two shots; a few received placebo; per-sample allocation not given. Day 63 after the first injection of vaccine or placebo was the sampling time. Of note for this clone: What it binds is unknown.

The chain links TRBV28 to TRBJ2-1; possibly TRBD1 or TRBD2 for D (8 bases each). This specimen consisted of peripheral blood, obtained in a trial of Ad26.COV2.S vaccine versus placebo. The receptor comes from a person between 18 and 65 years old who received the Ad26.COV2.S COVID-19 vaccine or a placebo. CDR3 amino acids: CASSLLGQGKRELDNEQFF. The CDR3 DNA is TGTGCCAGCAGTTTATTAGGACAGGGCAAGCGGGAGTTAGACAATGAGCAGTTCTTC. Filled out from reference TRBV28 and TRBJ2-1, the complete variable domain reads DVKVTQSSRYLVKRTGEKVFLECVQDMDHENMFWYRQDPGLGLRLIYFSYDVKMKEKGDIPEGYSVSREKKERFSLILESASTNQTSMYLCASSLLGQGKRELDNEQFFGPGTRLTVL.